The present entry profiles one T cell receptor (beta chain) with its context. Its antigen is undetermined. Purified naive CD4+ T cells were depleted of CD25+ Tregs. Full-length variable regions came from constant-region reverse primers plus semi-nested Nested Universal Primer A PCR. In TCRdb, the 5' RACE reads were re-called with MiXCR into one record per CDR3 protein. In the table there are around 9,000 distinct CDR3 sequences, about 65% of which are singletons. V lost 3 bases and J 3 bases, leaving 19 bases between the germline ends. Germline V gene data show CDR1 as SGHTA and CDR2 as FQGTGA. The CDR3 has 17 residues. Study-level results: Tumor Tregs overlapped most with tumor, then blood, naive CD4+ cells.

The sequencing input was tumor-infiltrating naive CD4+ T cells sorted from the breast tumor. The subset here: naive CD4+ T cells, CD4+CD45RA+CD25-. The chain links TRBV7-3 to TRBJ2-3; possibly TRBD2 for D (6 bases). The TCR originated in a female donor with breast cancer. The CDR3 loop is CASSFVADPRVTDTQYF. In DNA, the CDR3 is TGTGCCAGCAGCTTCGTAGCGGACCCGAGGGTAACAGATACGCAGTATTTT.